Given below is one T cell receptor beta chain in context. Antigen: not known. Assay: immunoSEQ multiplex PCR; the TCRdb copy retains only in-frame clones and omits some. The sample contains about 140,000 clones, about 80% of which appear only once. V shed 4 bases and J 12 bases; nucleotides not matched to a gene: 15. This CDR3 is built from 16 residues. Germline V gives CDR1 SGHAT, CDR2 FQNNGV. The sample originates from a study of T cell responses to AZD1222 COVID-19 vaccine. Study conclusions and caveats: With dominance at 160-218 and 743-854, vaccine-associated CD4 TCRs spanned spike. Unmutated variant regions are reportedly targeted by nearly half of spike-specific TCRs.

This clonotype originated in an adult in good health. The chain is built from TRBV11-2 and TRBJ1-6; 7 positions match TRBD1. Specimen: peripheral blood, collected on day 0 of AZD1222 vaccination. The CDR3 DNA reads as TGTGCCAGCAGCTCCCCGACAGGGTCCCACGGAGGACCCCTCCACTTT. Translated: CASSSPTGSHGGPLHF.